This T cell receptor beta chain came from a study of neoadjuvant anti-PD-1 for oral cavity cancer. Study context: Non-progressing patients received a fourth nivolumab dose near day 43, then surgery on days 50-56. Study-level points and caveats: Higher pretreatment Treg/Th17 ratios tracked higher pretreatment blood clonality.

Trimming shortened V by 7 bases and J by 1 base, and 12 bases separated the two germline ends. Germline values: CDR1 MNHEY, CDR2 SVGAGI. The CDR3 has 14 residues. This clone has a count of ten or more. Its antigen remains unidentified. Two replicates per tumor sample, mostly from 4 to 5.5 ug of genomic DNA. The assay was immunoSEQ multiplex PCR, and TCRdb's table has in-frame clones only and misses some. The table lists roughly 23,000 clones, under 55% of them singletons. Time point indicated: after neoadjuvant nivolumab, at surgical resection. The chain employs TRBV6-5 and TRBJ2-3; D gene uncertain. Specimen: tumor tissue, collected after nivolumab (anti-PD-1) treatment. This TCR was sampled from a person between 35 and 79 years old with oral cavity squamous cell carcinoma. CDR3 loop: CASTPIPGTDTQYF. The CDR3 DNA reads TGTGCCAGCACCCCAATCCCAGGCACAGATACGCAGTATTTT.